Presented here are 20 T cell receptor beta chains from one specimen sequenced in a study of OX40 agonist ivuxolimab in advanced cancers. TCRdb's copy holds only in-frame clones and misses some; the assay was immunoSEQ multiplex PCR. The sample consists of tens of thousands of clones, around 94% of them appearing once. The sequences come from CD4+ or CD8+ T cells sorted from blood, collected in a trial of the OX40 agonist ivuxolimab. Source of these receptors: an adult with an advanced solid tumor such as melanoma, head and neck, liver or kidney cancer.

This clone showed up just once. The chain has TRBV6-1 and TRBJ2-7, with no clear D. Germline values: CDR1 MNHNS, CDR2 SASEGT. This CDR3 region has 15 residues. V lost 1 base and J 4 bases, leaving 14 bases between the germline ends. CDR3 sequence reads: CASSEGDGVRYEQYF. The DNA for the CDR3 is TGTGCCAGCAGTGAAGGGGATGGGGTGCGATACGAGCAGTACTTC.

The chain has TRBV5-5 and TRBJ2-7, with D perhaps TRBD2 (6 bases). CDR1 is SGHKS and CDR2 is YYEKEE in the germline V gene (reference sequence). V was pared by 8 bases and J by 3 bases, with 18 bases between. This CDR3 region has 14 residues. In nucleotides, the CDR3 is TGTGCCAGTTCACACCGGGACTCTTTCTACGAGCAGTACTTC. It translates to CASSHRDSFYEQYF.

The V call is TRBV5-1, the J call TRBJ1-5; TRBD1 matches at 8 bases. Looked up from germline, CDR1 is SGHRS and CDR2 is YFSETQ. J gave up 0 bases and V 4 bases, and 12 bases lay outside the gene matches. CDR3 length: 18 amino acids. CDR3 in amino acids: CASSAIDRGRDSNQPQHF. DNA for the CDR3: TGCGCCAGCAGCGCCATTGACAGGGGAAGGGATAGCAATCAGCCCCAGCATTTT.

The genes are TRBV28 and TRBJ2-7; D assignment may be TRBD1 or TRBD2 (5 bases each). Germline CDR1 is MDHEN and CDR2 is SYDVKM. This CDR3 has 14 residues. V dropped 2 bases and J dropped 0 bases, with 8 bases sitting between them. The CDR3 bases are TGTGCCAGCAGTTTAGGGACCGACTCCTACGAGCAGTACTTC. Translated: CASSLGTDSYEQYF.

The V call is TRBV7-6, the J call TRBJ1-2; possibly TRBD1 for D (5 bases). Germline CDR1 SGHVS, CDR2 FNYEAQ. V was trimmed by 1 base and J by 7 bases, leaving 16 bases between them. This CDR3 spans 15 amino acids. CDR3 DNA sequence: TGTGCCAGCAGCTTAGGATTTGGGGGATTAGGTGGCTACACCTTC. Translation: CASSLGFGGLGGYTF.

The chain couples TRBV5-1 to TRBJ2-7; D is possibly TRBD2 (6 bases). Germline V CDR1 and CDR2: SGHRS, YFSETQ. Trimming removed 5 bases from V and 5 bases from J, with 20 bases in between. CDR3 size: 15 residues. CDR3 sequence reads: CASRSYGGTGDEQYF. CDR3 nucleotide sequence: TGCGCCAGCAGGTCCTACGGGGGTACAGGCGACGAGCAGTACTTC.

This clone was picked up many times. The rearrangement links TRBV30 to TRBJ1-2; D unresolved. The V gene's germline CDR1 is GTSNPN and CDR2 SVGIG (reference sequence). With 0 bases removed from V and 8 bases from J, the gap between germline ends came to 13 bases. The CDR3 is 13 residues long. The CDR3 loop is CAWSVGTARGYTF. The CDR3 DNA is TGTGCCTGGAGTGTAGGAACTGCGAGAGGCTACACCTTC.

The chain carries TRBV2 and TRBJ1-1, with a possible D match to TRBD1 (5 bases). This CDR3 region has 10 residues. With 7 bases removed from V and 7 bases from J, the gap between germline ends came to 7 bases. The germline V gene has CDR1 SNHLY and CDR2 FYNNEI. CDR3 coding DNA: TGTGCCAGCACCGACAGTGAAGCTTTCTTT. Amino acid sequence: CASTDSEAFF.

This clone has only one observation. The CDR3, as DNA: TGTGCCTGGAGTACCCTGACAGGGTTCTATGGCTACACCTTC. As protein: CAWSTLTGFYGYTF. The rearrangement uses TRBV30 and TRBJ1-2; 7 bases are a match to TRBD1. The CDR3 consists of 14 residues. CDR1 is GTSNPN, CDR2 SVGIG, per germline (reference sequence). V was pared by 2 bases and J by 4 bases, with 7 bases of the junction left unmatched.

Comments on this clone: This same CDR3 is encoded by further DNA sequences in the sample. J is TRBJ1-5 and V is TRBV27; D might be TRBD1 (5 bases). The CDR3 has 14 residues. CDR1 and CDR2 from the germline V gene are MNHEY and SMNVEV (reference sequence). Trimming removed 3 bases from V and 4 bases from J, with 10 bases in between. DNA for the CDR3: TGTGCCAGCAGTTTTAGGGGCGGGAATCAGCCCCAGCATTTT. Translating gives CASSFRGGNQPQHF.

This clone occurred once. The chain joins TRBV13 to TRBJ1-2, with D perhaps matching TRBD1 (5 bases). Trimming removed 4 bases from V and 7 bases from J, with 19 bases in between. There are 15 residues in the CDR3. The germline V gene encodes CDR1 PRHDT and CDR2 FYEKMQ (reference sequence). CDR3 in DNA: TGTGCCAGCAGCTACCGGGACGACGCCCGGAGTGGCTACACCTTC. Translation gives CASSYRDDARSGYTF. The full variable domain, in which reference TRBV13 and TRBJ1-2 provide the parts outside the CDR3, is AAGVIQSPRHLIKEKRETATLKCYPIPRHDTVYWYQQGPGQDPQFLISFYEKMQSDKGSIPDRFSAQQFSDYHSELNMSSLELGDSALYFCASSYRDDARSGYTFGSGTRLTVV.

The gene calls are TRBV4-1 and TRBJ2-2; TRBD1 is a possible D gene (6 bases). The germline V gene encodes CDR1 MGHRA and CDR2 YSYEKL. CDR3 length: 14 amino acids. Deletions cut 4 bases from V and 7 bases from J, with 13 bases between. In DNA form, the CDR3 reads TGCGCCAGCAGCCTACAGGGTCCGGTCGGGGAGCTGTTTTTT. Its translation is CASSLQGPVGELFF.

This rearrangement joins TRBV18 to TRBJ2-5; 7 bases agree with TRBD1. Per germline, CDR1 KGHSH and CDR2 LQKENI. The V gene end was trimmed by 0 bases and the J gene end by 3 bases; junction bases not matched to a gene: 1. There are 14 residues in the CDR3. The CDR3 DNA is TGTGCCAGCTCACCACCGGACAGGAAAGAGACCCAGTACTTC. The encoded protein is CASSPPDRKETQYF.

The chain joins TRBV11-2 to TRBJ1-2, with TRBD1 identical over 7 bases. The CDR3 spans 13 residues. The J segment lost 2 bases and the V segment lost 4 bases, leaving 1 base of the junction unmatched. Germline V gene sequence: CDR1 SGHAT, CDR2 FQNNGV. CDR3 nucleotides: TGTGCCAGCAGCTGGGGACAGAACTATGGCTACACCTTC. As protein: CASSWGQNYGYTF.

The chain couples TRBV27 to TRBJ2-2; 12 bases are a match to TRBD2. The germline V gene has CDR1 MNHEY and CDR2 SMNVEV (reference sequence). CDR3 length equals 16 residues. The trim removed 6 bases at V and 6 bases at J, leaving 8 bases unmatched. CDR3 in DNA: TGTGCCAGCAGATCCCTAGCGGGGGGGCCTTCCGGGGAGCTGTTTTTT. Protein sequence: CASRSLAGGPSGELFF.

V gene TRBV5-1 combines with J gene TRBJ1-1; TRBD1 matches at 11 bases. CDR3 length equals 18 residues. CDR1 is SGHRS, CDR2 YFSETQ, per germline. V dropped 4 bases and J dropped 1; count of bases not matched to a gene: 12. The CDR3 sequence is CASSKGGGQGAGNTEAFF. As DNA, the CDR3 is TGCGCCAGCAGCAAAGGGGGCGGACAGGGGGCCGGGAACACTGAAGCTTTCTTT.

This rearrangement joins TRBV9 to TRBJ2-5, with 14 bases lining up with TRBD2. Germline values: CDR1 SGDLS, CDR2 YYNGEE. The V gene end was trimmed by 4 bases and the J gene end by 1 base; junction bases not matched to a gene: 12. This CDR3 spans 19 amino acids. The CDR3 is CASSRQIGLAGGSQETQYF. The CDR3 DNA follows: TGTGCCAGCAGCCGTCAGATAGGACTAGCGGGGGGAAGCCAAGAGACCCAGTACTTC.

This rearrangement joins TRBV29-1 to TRBJ2-1, with TRBD1 identical over 9 bases. The ends lost 7 bases at V and 5 bases at J; junction bases unmatched: 3. The CDR3 sequence is 12 residues long. The germline V gene has CDR1 SQVTM and CDR2 ANQGSEA. CDR3 region: CSAGTGHNEQFF. In nucleotides, the CDR3 is TGCAGCGCCGGGACAGGGCACAATGAGCAGTTCTTC.

The rearrangement joins TRBV6-1 to TRBJ2-3; no firm D call. Trimming took off 2 bases at V and 0 bases at J, with 15 bases between the two ends. From germline, CDR1 is MNHNS and CDR2 SASEGT. The length of the CDR3 is 17 residues. The CDR3 DNA is TGTGCCAGCAGTGAAAAGGTCAGGAGACCTAGCACAGATACGCAGTATTTT. Its protein product is CASSEKVRRPSTDTQYF.

The chain uses TRBV5-6 and TRBJ1-3; D is uncertain. Germline V gene lookup returns CDR1 SGHDT and CDR2 YYEEEE. V shed 3 bases and J shed 0 bases, with 10 bases lying between them. This CDR3 region has 15 residues. In nucleotides, the CDR3 is TGTGCCAGCAGCTCCTGGACGGTCTCTGGAAACACCATATATTTT. It specifies CASSSWTVSGNTIYF.